Following are 9 T cell receptor beta chains from one sample sequenced in a study of shared clonotypes between healthy human individuals. Produced via immunoSEQ multiplex PCR; TCRdb's table is partial and in-frame only. This sample has some 1.5 million clones, with roughly 96% found just once. Material: naive CD4+ T cells sorted from blood. Subset specified: CD45RA+ positively selected. The receptors come from a man aged 25 to 40 in good health.

This chain connects TRBV5-4 to TRBJ2-2; weak D call: TRBD1 (6 bases). V was trimmed by 1 base and J by 5 bases, leaving 15 bases between them. The germline gives CDR1 SGHNT, CDR2 YYREEE (reference sequence). The CDR3 spans 16 residues. The CDR3, as DNA: TGTGCCAGCAGCTTGTGGGGGCAAACGCGGACCGGGGAGCTGTTTTTT. Residues: CASSLWGQTRTGELFF.

The chain combines TRBV15 with TRBJ2-2; 8 bases are shared with TRBD1. J gave up 2 bases and V 0 bases, and 2 bases lay outside the gene matches. Looked up from germline, CDR1 is LNHNV and CDR2 is YYDKDF (reference sequence). The CDR3 covers 16 residues. The CDR3 region has the DNA TGTGCCACCAGCAGAGACAGGGGGCGCAACACCGGGGAGCTGTTTTTT. The encoded protein is CATSRDRGRNTGELFF.

This chain connects TRBV27 to TRBJ1-1, with TRBD1 as a possible D gene (6 bases). Germline V gives CDR1 MNHEY, CDR2 SMNVEV (reference sequence). The CDR3 has 13 amino acids. V was clipped by 7 bases and J by 7 bases, with 16 bases between them. The CDR3 here is CASTSGGGGEAFF. CDR3 nucleotide sequence: TGTGCCAGCACCTCGGGGGGGGGCGGTGAAGCTTTCTTT.

On this clone: Other DNA variants within this sample encode the same CDR3. The chain couples TRBV7-9 to TRBJ2-3; 8 bases match TRBD2. The CDR3 is made up of 15 amino acids. The germline CDR1 and CDR2 sequences are SEHNR and FQNEAQ (reference sequence). V was pared by 3 bases and J by 2 bases, with 4 bases of the junction left unmatched. The CDR3 DNA sequence: TGTGCCAGCAGCTTGGCGGGAGGTACCACAGATACGCAGTATTTT. Translating it yields CASSLAGGTTDTQYF.

The V call is TRBV5-1, the J call TRBJ1-1, with unresolved D. Per germline, CDR1 SGHRS and CDR2 YFSETQ. The CDR3 has 12 residues. V lost 2 bases, J lost 5 bases, and 7 bases lay in between. CDR3 bases: TGCGCCAGCAGCTTAGGTGCGACTGAAGCTTTCTTT. As protein: CASSLGATEAFF.

The genes are TRBV6-1 and TRBJ1-2, with D possibly matching TRBD1 (6 bases). In germline, CDR1 is MNHNS, CDR2 SASEGT. The V and J ends lost 5 bases and 4 bases respectively, with 11 bases between them. This CDR3 is built from 13 residues. The CDR3 protein is CASSRGQLYGYTF. The CDR3 DNA reads TGTGCCAGCAGTCGGGGACAACTCTATGGCTACACCTTC.

The chain links TRBV2 to TRBJ2-1, with D uncertain. Per the germline V gene, CDR1 is SNHLY and CDR2 is FYNNEI. The CDR3 extends over 13 amino acids. Trimming removed 4 bases at V and 4 bases at J, with 8 bases between. The CDR3 sequence: CASSVQLYNEQFF. CDR3 sequence (DNA): TGTGCCAGCAGTGTCCAGCTTTACAATGAGCAGTTCTTC.

Comment on this clone: Distinct nucleotide sequences in the sample also encode this CDR3. This rearrangement joins TRBV6-5 to TRBJ1-1; D is perhaps TRBD1 (5 bases). This CDR3 has 13 amino acids. Germline CDR1 reads MNHEY; CDR2 reads SVGAGI. With 6 bases removed from V and 1 base from J, the gap between germline ends came to 9 bases. The CDR3 region is CASRFDRNTEAFF. The CDR3 DNA follows: TGTGCCAGCAGATTCGACAGGAACACTGAAGCTTTCTTT.

This chain joins TRBV7-3 and TRBJ2-2, with no clear D. Deletions cut 1 base from V and 4 bases from J, with 7 bases between. This CDR3 is built from 14 residues. CDR1 is SGHTA, CDR2 FQGTGA, per germline. CDR3 residues: CASSLMWSTGELFF. The DNA for the CDR3 is TGTGCCAGCAGCTTAATGTGGAGCACCGGGGAGCTGTTTTTT.